This TCR beta chain was recovered during a study of brain metastases from non-small cell lung cancer. This clone was detected once. Germline V gives CDR1 SGHNT, CDR2 YYREEE (reference sequence). The length of the CDR3 is 18 residues. The V and J ends lost 1 base and 1 base, in that order; junction bases with no gene match: 7. The protocol was immunoSEQ multiplex PCR, while the TCRdb copy is restricted to in-frame clones and leaves out a portion. The sample carries about 3,900 clones, roughly 89% recorded once. V is TRBV5-4 and J is TRBJ2-1; TRBD2 matches 11 bases. Input material: primary lung tumor tissue. The sequence derives from a donor at least 40 years old with non-small cell lung cancer. The CDR3 sequence: CASSLYTSGRRSYNEQFF. The CDR3 DNA is TGTGCCAGCAGCTTGTACACTAGCGGGAGAAGATCCTACAATGAGCAGTTCTTC.